These T cell receptor beta chains were read from a single sample in a study of shared T cell receptors in the human thymus. Assay used: immunoSEQ multiplex PCR; TCRdb lists only in-frame clones, some missing. The top ten hold about 0.013% of the sample, which has roughly 500,000 clones, about 84% seen once. These sequences were also reported in another study, on human thymus T cells.

Sequences were obtained from thymocytes. These receptors came from a boy under two years old with a congenital heart defect. The CDR3 runs from the conserved cysteine through the conserved F or W. Fields, in order: CDR3 DNA, CDR3 protein, clone size, CDR3 length, D gene, V gene, J gene. The D gene is left open where the match is weak. The listing skips clone size in some rows; elsewhere it reads once, few, many or a size class.

cdr3_nt: TGCGCCAGCAGCCAAGGTCTAGCGGGAGGGCCAGGAGGCACCGGGGAGCTGTTTTTT; cdr3_aa: CASSQGLAGGPGGTGELFF; clone_size: -; cdr3_length: 19; d_call: TRBD2; v_call: TRBV4-1; j_call: TRBJ2-2
cdr3_nt: TGTGCCAGCAGCCCAGGGACTAGCGGAGAGGCCCAGTACTTC; cdr3_aa: CASSPGTSGEAQYF; clone_size: -; cdr3_length: 14; d_call: TRBD2; v_call: TRBV9; j_call: TRBJ2-5
cdr3_nt: TGTGCCAGCAGTGAAGGGGGCGGACCAGCCTACAATGAGCAGTTCTTC; cdr3_aa: CASSEGGGPAYNEQFF; clone_size: -; cdr3_length: 16; d_call: -; v_call: TRBV2; j_call: TRBJ2-1
cdr3_nt: TGTGCCTGGAGTGTGGGCGGGAGTCCCCACAATGAGCAGTTCTTC; cdr3_aa: CAWSVGGSPHNEQFF; clone_size: -; cdr3_length: 15; d_call: TRBD2; v_call: TRBV30; j_call: TRBJ2-1
cdr3_nt: TGTGCCAGCAGCGGGGGAGGACAGGGAGGCTCTGGGGCCAACGTCCTGACTTTC; cdr3_aa: CASSGGGQGGSGANVLTF; clone_size: few; cdr3_length: 18; d_call: TRBD1; v_call: TRBV2; j_call: TRBJ2-6
cdr3_nt: TGTGCCAGCAGTTTAAAGGGTGGTAGCGGGAGTATCAGCACCGGGGAGCTGTTTTTT; cdr3_aa: CASSLKGGSGSISTGELFF; clone_size: few; cdr3_length: 19; d_call: TRBD2; v_call: TRBV28; j_call: TRBJ2-2
cdr3_nt: TGTGCCAGCAGCTTCTGGGCGGCTAGCGGGAGCGGGGCCCAGTACTTC; cdr3_aa: CASSFWAASGSGAQYF; clone_size: -; cdr3_length: 16; d_call: TRBD2; v_call: TRBV7-9; j_call: TRBJ2-5
cdr3_nt: TGTGCCAGCAGCTCTGCTAGCGACGAGCAGTACTTC; cdr3_aa: CASSSASDEQYF; clone_size: -; cdr3_length: 12; d_call: -; v_call: TRBV5-6; j_call: TRBJ2-7
cdr3_nt: TGTGCCAGCACCTCCCGCGGACAGGGGACCTACGAGCAGTACTTC; cdr3_aa: CASTSRGQGTYEQYF; clone_size: -; cdr3_length: 15; d_call: TRBD1; v_call: TRBV5-6; j_call: TRBJ2-7
cdr3_nt: TGTGCCAGCAGCGCAGATCAGGGGACTAGCGGGGCCGGGGGGAATGAGCAGTTCTTC; cdr3_aa: CASSADQGTSGAGGNEQFF; clone_size: -; cdr3_length: 19; d_call: TRBD2; v_call: TRBV9; j_call: TRBJ2-1
cdr3_nt: TGTGCCAGTACCGCGGGGGCGGGCACTGAAGCTTTCTTT; cdr3_aa: CASTAGAGTEAFF; clone_size: -; cdr3_length: 13; d_call: -; v_call: TRBV27; j_call: TRBJ1-1
cdr3_nt: TGTGCCAGCAGCTTGGGACAGGGTGACGAGCAGTACTTC; cdr3_aa: CASSLGQGDEQYF; clone_size: -; cdr3_length: 13; d_call: TRBD1; v_call: TRBV7-8; j_call: TRBJ2-7
cdr3_nt: TGTGCCAGCAGCTTAGTCAGTACTAACTATGGCTACACCTTC; cdr3_aa: CASSLVSTNYGYTF; clone_size: -; cdr3_length: 14; d_call: -; v_call: TRBV7-2; j_call: TRBJ1-2
cdr3_nt: TGTGCCACCGCGGTGGGGGTTTGTAGCGGGGACTACGAGCAGTACTTC; cdr3_aa: CATAVGVCSGDYEQYF; clone_size: few; cdr3_length: 16; d_call: TRBD2; v_call: TRBV25-1; j_call: TRBJ2-7
cdr3_nt: TGCGCCAGCAGCCAAGAACGGGTCCAAGAGACCCAGTACTTC; cdr3_aa: CASSQERVQETQYF; clone_size: -; cdr3_length: 14; d_call: -; v_call: TRBV4-3; j_call: TRBJ2-5
cdr3_nt: TGTGCCAGCTTACCCAGGGGGTCTAGCGAAAATCCGAACACCGGGGAGCTGTTTTTT; cdr3_aa: CASLPRGSSENPNTGELFF; clone_size: -; cdr3_length: 19; d_call: -; v_call: TRBV7-9; j_call: TRBJ2-2
cdr3_nt: TGTGCCAGCAGCAGGGGGACTAGCGGGAACTCCTACGAGCAGTACTTC; cdr3_aa: CASSRGTSGNSYEQYF; clone_size: -; cdr3_length: 16; d_call: TRBD2; v_call: TRBV7-2; j_call: TRBJ2-7
cdr3_nt: TGCGCCAGCAGCCAAAGCCGAACTAGCGCGGGGACAGATACGCAGTATTTT; cdr3_aa: CASSQSRTSAGTDTQYF; clone_size: -; cdr3_length: 17; d_call: TRBD2; v_call: TRBV4-1; j_call: TRBJ2-3
cdr3_nt: TGTGCCAGGAGACCCGAACCCCCGGGTGGTCAGTTCTTC; cdr3_aa: CARRPEPPGGQFF; clone_size: -; cdr3_length: 13; d_call: -; v_call: TRBV6-5; j_call: TRBJ2-1
cdr3_nt: TGTGCCAGCAGCCGCCCGATAGGACTAGCACCAAACTACGAGCAGTACTTC; cdr3_aa: CASSRPIGLAPNYEQYF; clone_size: -; cdr3_length: 17; d_call: TRBD2; v_call: TRBV7-8; j_call: TRBJ2-7
cdr3_nt: TGCAGCGTTGAGGCAAGCGGGAGCTACGAGCAGTACTTC; cdr3_aa: CSVEASGSYEQYF; clone_size: -; cdr3_length: 13; d_call: TRBD2; v_call: TRBV29-1; j_call: TRBJ2-7
cdr3_nt: TGTGCCACCAGCAGAGATACACTAGCGGGCGGCCCGACGTACGAGCAGTACTTC; cdr3_aa: CATSRDTLAGGPTYEQYF; clone_size: -; cdr3_length: 18; d_call: TRBD2; v_call: TRBV15; j_call: TRBJ2-7
cdr3_nt: TGTGCCAGCAGCGTAAATAGGGGCTACGAGCAGTACTTC; cdr3_aa: CASSVNRGYEQYF; clone_size: -; cdr3_length: 13; d_call: -; v_call: TRBV7-6; j_call: TRBJ2-7
cdr3_nt: TGTGCCAGTAGTGGGGACAATGGCTACACCTTC; cdr3_aa: CASSGDNGYTF; clone_size: few; cdr3_length: 11; d_call: -; v_call: TRBV19; j_call: TRBJ1-2
cdr3_nt: TGTGCCAGCAGCGCCGGGACTAGCGGACTATTCACAGATACGCAGTATTTT; cdr3_aa: CASSAGTSGLFTDTQYF; clone_size: -; cdr3_length: 17; d_call: TRBD2; v_call: TRBV9; j_call: TRBJ2-3